These T cell receptor beta chains were read from a single sample in a study of neurological immune-mediated disorders. TCRdb called the 5' RACE reads again in MiXCR, with one record for every CDR3 protein. The table includes 60,000 to 90,000 distinct CDR3 sequences, 10% detected once. The source material was PBMCs. The receptors originated from a man younger than 40 in good health. CDR3s include the opening cysteine and the closing phenylalanine or tryptophan. The D gene is left open where the match is weak. Clone size is stated in some rows and not others, as once, few, many or a class when expanded.

J: TRBJ2-1; size: .; D: TRBD1; V: TRBV20-1; CDR3: CSAITRTGLTYNEQFF; DNA: TGCAGTGCTATAACAAGGACAGGGCTCACCTACAATGAGCAGTTCTTC
J: TRBJ2-1; size: many; D: TRBD2; V: TRBV10-3; CDR3: CAISPGLAVRNEQFF; DNA: TGTGCCATCAGCCCCGGACTAGCAGTCCGCAATGAGCAGTTCTTC
J: TRBJ1-6; size: many; D: TRBD1; V: TRBV12-3/TRBV12-4; CDR3: CASSPLWTGRTNNSPLHF; DNA: TGTGCCAGCAGCCCCCTTTGGACAGGGAGAACAAATAATTCACCCCTCCACTTT
J: TRBJ2-3; size: many; D: TRBD2; V: TRBV20-1; CDR3: CSASPGLAGGRDTQYF; DNA: TGCAGTGCTAGTCCGGGACTAGCGGGAGGGCGAGATACGCAGTATTTT
J: TRBJ2-5; size: many; D: TRBD2; V: TRBV20-1; CDR3: CSARDLTSGRAVETQYF; DNA: TGCAGTGCTAGAGATCTCACCAGCGGGAGGGCCGTAGAGACCCAGTACTTC
J: TRBJ2-5; size: many; D: .; V: TRBV2; CDR3: CASSTPDGEETQYF; DNA: TGTGCCAGCAGTACGCCGGACGGGGAAGAGACCCAGTACTTC
J: TRBJ2-1; size: many; D: TRBD2; V: TRBV20-1; CDR3: CSASMGGPIGNEQFF; DNA: TGCAGTGCTAGTATGGGAGGGCCAATCGGCAATGAGCAGTTCTTC
J: TRBJ2-1; size: many; D: .; V: TRBV7-2; CDR3: CASSLEWQPYNEQFF; DNA: TGTGCCAGCAGCTTAGAATGGCAACCGTACAATGAGCAGTTCTTC
J: TRBJ2-3; size: .; D: TRBD2; V: TRBV10-3; CDR3: CATGKVAGTDTQYF; DNA: TGTGCCACCGGGAAGGTAGCGGGGACAGATACGCAGTATTTT
J: TRBJ2-5; size: many; D: .; V: TRBV5-1; CDR3: CASSLSGLETQYF; DNA: TGCGCCAGCAGTTTGTCAGGGCTGGAGACCCAGTACTTC
J: TRBJ1-2; size: many; D: TRBD1; V: TRBV20-1; CDR3: CSASAGTAFYGYTF; DNA: TGCAGTGCTAGTGCAGGGACAGCATTCTATGGCTACACCTTC
J: TRBJ2-1; size: many; D: TRBD2; V: TRBV14; CDR3: CASSQAGVTHEQFF; DNA: TGTGCCAGCAGCCAGGCGGGAGTTACCCATGAGCAGTTCTTC
J: TRBJ2-1; size: many; D: .; V: TRBV20-1; CDR3: CSARRLLGGARYNEQFF; DNA: TGCAGTGCGCGAAGGCTTTTGGGCGGAGCCCGGTACAATGAGCAGTTCTTC
J: TRBJ2-7; size: many; D: TRBD1; V: TRBV18; CDR3: CASSPRTGYDEQYF; DNA: TGTGCCAGCTCACCACGGACAGGGTACGACGAGCAGTACTTC
J: TRBJ1-1; size: many; D: TRBD1; V: TRBV27; CDR3: CASSSIQGTNTEAFF; DNA: TGTGCCAGCAGTTCCATACAGGGGACGAACACTGAAGCTTTCTTT
J: TRBJ2-5; size: many; D: TRBD2; V: TRBV20-1; CDR3: CSAKTSGALAYQETQYF; DNA: TGCAGTGCTAAGACTAGCGGAGCCCTCGCGTACCAAGAGACCCAGTACTTC
J: TRBJ2-5; size: many; D: TRBD1; V: TRBV11-2; CDR3: CASATGQGFETQYF; DNA: TGTGCCAGCGCTACCGGACAGGGGTTTGAGACCCAGTACTTC
J: TRBJ2-7; size: many; D: .; V: TRBV4-1; CDR3: CASSQESRGSSYEQYF; DNA: TGCGCCAGCAGCCAAGAGTCCCGCGGTTCATCCTACGAGCAGTACTTC
J: TRBJ1-2; size: many; D: TRBD1; V: TRBV7-9; CDR3: CASSLVETGSYGYTF; DNA: TGTGCCAGCAGCTTAGTCGAGACAGGGTCCTATGGCTACACCTTC
J: TRBJ2-7; size: .; D: .; V: TRBV5-6; CDR3: CASSSGHVEPYEQYF; DNA: TGTGCCAGCAGCTCCGGACATGTCGAACCCTACGAGCAGTACTTC
J: TRBJ1-1; size: once; D: .; V: TRBV28; CDR3: CASSLTGMKVTEAFF; DNA: TGTGCCAGCAGCTTAACAGGGATGAAGGTCACTGAAGCTTTCTTT
J: TRBJ2-7; size: .; D: .; V: TRBV5-1; CDR3: CASSSSGKTYEQYF; DNA: TGCGCCAGCAGCTCTTCGGGCAAGACCTACGAGCAGTACTTC
J: TRBJ2-7; size: few; D: TRBD2; V: TRBV27; CDR3: CASSLKGRASGRVSSYEQYF; DNA: TGTGCCAGCAGTTTAAAGGGTAGGGCTAGCGGGAGGGTGAGCTCCTACGAGCAGTACTTC
J: TRBJ2-7; size: few; D: TRBD1; V: TRBV5-6; CDR3: CASSSDRARYEQYF; DNA: TGTGCCAGCAGCTCGGACAGGGCGCGCTACGAGCAGTACTTC
J: TRBJ2-5; size: many; D: .; V: TRBV12-3/TRBV12-4; CDR3: CASSLGGNRETQYF; DNA: TGTGCCAGCAGTTTAGGTGGGAATCGGGAGACCCAGTACTTC
J: TRBJ2-7; size: .; D: TRBD1; V: TRBV6-5; CDR3: CASSKGTGVGEQYF; DNA: TGTGCCAGCAGCAAAGGGACAGGGGTGGGGGAGCAGTACTTC
J: TRBJ2-5; size: few; D: .; V: TRBV6-5; CDR3: CASRHGSTQETQYF; DNA: TGTGCCAGCCGACATGGGTCCACACAAGAGACCCAGTACTTC